Shown below are 19 T cell receptor beta chains from a single sample sequenced in a study of T cells in Graves' hyperthyroidism and ophthalmopathy. Amplified TCR beta CDR3 regions derived from RNA transcripts. The HTBI primer set served for first-round RT-PCR of the TCR CDR3. TCRdb redid the calling of the multiplex PCR reads with MiXCR, one entry per CDR3 protein. This sample has fewer than 550,000 distinct CDR3 sequences, with 24% found just once. Material: blood. The origin of the receptors is a woman aged 25 to 39 with Graves' ophthalmopathy.

This clonotype was seen ten or more times. The chain is built from TRBV5-1 and TRBJ2-4; 10 bases fit TRBD1. CDR3 length: 14 amino acids. Losses at the gene ends were 4 bases for V and 7 bases for J; bases not matched to a gene: 5. Germline V gene data show CDR1 as SGHRS and CDR2 as YFSETQ. The CDR3 DNA sequence: TGCGCCAGCAGCATGGAGACAGGGGGCAACATTCAGTACTTC. Protein sequence: CASSMETGGNIQYF.

This clonotype was seen at least ten times. The chain employs TRBV12-3 or TRBV12-4 and TRBJ1-1, with 7 bases fitting TRBD1. V shed 7 bases and J 4 bases; nucleotides not matched to a gene: 9. This CDR3 contains 14 residues. The CDR3 sequence: CASNRQGGVTEAFF. The CDR3 nucleotides read TGTGCCAGCAACCGACAGGGTGGAGTCACTGAAGCTTTCTTT.

This clonotype came up many times. This chain connects TRBV19 to TRBJ1-1; D possibly corresponds to TRBD1 (5 bases). CDR1 LNHDA and CDR2 SQIVND come from the germline V gene (reference sequence). The CDR3 length is 15 residues. V lost 6 bases to trimming and J lost 0 bases, with 14 bases between them. The CDR3 is CASRKPGRMNTEAFF. CDR3 nucleotide sequence: TGTGCCAGTAGGAAACCGGGACGGATGAACACTGAAGCTTTCTTT.

This clonotype was observed at least ten times. The V call is TRBV20-1, the J call TRBJ1-1, with D perhaps TRBD1 (5 bases). The CDR3 is made up of 13 amino acids. Germline V CDR1 and CDR2: DFQATT, SNEGSKA (reference sequence). Trimming stripped 0 bases from V and 6 bases from J, with 11 bases between. CDR3 DNA: TGCAGTGCTAGAGAGAGGGGAATCCCTGAAGCTTTCTTT. Protein sequence: CSARERGIPEAFF.

The rearrangement links TRBV7-2 to TRBJ2-1, with unresolved D. Trimming shortened V by 5 bases and J by 4 bases, and 15 bases separated the two germline ends. Germline CDR1 reads SGHTA; CDR2 reads FQGNSA. The CDR3 spans 15 residues. CDR3 region: CASSITRTVYNEQFF. In DNA form, the CDR3 reads TGTGCCAGCAGCATCACAAGGACGGTTTACAATGAGCAGTTCTTC.

The chain is built from TRBV20-1 and TRBJ2-2, with D unclear. V lost 0 bases and J 2 bases, leaving 10 bases between the germline ends. This CDR3 spans 15 amino acids. Germline values: CDR1 DFQATT, CDR2 SNEGSKA (reference sequence). CDR3 amino acids: CSARDWRGNTGELFF. The CDR3 DNA follows: TGCAGTGCTAGAGATTGGAGAGGAAACACCGGGGAGCTGTTTTTT.

About this clonotype itself: A read error may produce the germline difference seen at one junction end. The V and J genes are TRBV7-2 and TRBJ1-1; TRBD1 might be the D (5 bases). The CDR3 length is 15 residues. Germline V gene sequence: CDR1 SGHTA, CDR2 FQGNSA. Written as DNA, the CDR3 is TGTGCCAGCAGCTTTATTCAGGGTAGGAACACTAAAGCTTTCTTT. Translation: CASSFIQGRNTKAFF.

This clonotype was counted ten times or more. The chain links TRBV27 to TRBJ2-6, with 7 bases identical to TRBD2. J was trimmed by 1 base and V by 2 bases; bases with no gene match: 8. The CDR3 runs 18 residues. Germline CDR1 is MNHEY and CDR2 is SMNVEV (reference sequence). The CDR3 region is CASSLAGVAGSGANVLTF. In DNA, the CDR3 is TGTGCCAGCAGTTTAGCGGGAGTCGCGGGGTCTGGGGCCAACGTCCTGACTTTC. Looking up the rest from reference TRBV27 and TRBJ2-6 gives the full variable domain: EAQVTQNPRYLITVTGKKLTVTCSQNMNHEYMSWYRQDPGLGLRQIYYSMNVEVTDKGDVPEGYKVSRKEKRNFPLILESPSPNQTSLYFCASSLAGVAGSGANVLTFGAGSRLTVL.

This clonotype has just one count. The missing conserved phenylalanine or tryptophan at the end of this CDR3 makes a read error likely. The CDR3 sequence is CASSPGTGGYGYTY. CDR3 in DNA: TGTGCCAGCAGCCCCGGGACAGGGGGATATGGCTACACCTAC. The J gene is TRBJ1-2, the V gene TRBV7-9; 11 nucleotides align to TRBD1. From germline, CDR1 is SEHNR and CDR2 FQNEAQ (reference sequence). The ends lost 5 bases at V and 5 bases at J; junction bases unmatched: 4. The CDR3 sequence is 14 residues long.

Many counts were recorded for this clonotype. The chain joins TRBV5-1 to TRBJ1-1; 7 bases are a match to TRBD1. V dropped 4 bases and J dropped 0; count of bases not matched to a gene: 6. This CDR3 has 15 amino acids. Germline CDR1 is SGHRS and CDR2 is YFSETQ. CDR3 bases: TGCGCCAGCAGCGGGGGACAGACGATGAACACTGAAGCTTTCTTT. Translated: CASSGGQTMNTEAFF.

This clonotype was counted many times. The chain employs TRBV6-5 and TRBJ1-2; a possible D gene is TRBD1 (5 bases). This CDR3 is 14 amino acids long. CDR1 is MNHEY and CDR2 is SVGAGI in the germline V gene. The germline V and J ends were trimmed by 1 base and 4 bases, with 10 bases remaining between them. The CDR3 reads CASSYLGDLYGYTF. The DNA for the CDR3 is TGTGCCAGCAGTTACTTGGGGGACCTCTATGGCTACACCTTC.

In its sample, this clonotype was seen many times. The CDR3 DNA reads TGTGCCAGCAGTTACGGCGGCTATAGCAATCAGCCCCAGCATTTT. It translates to CASSYGGYSNQPQHF. The J gene is TRBJ1-5, the V gene TRBV6-5, with D unclear. CDR1 is MNHEY, CDR2 SVGAGI, per germline. Trimming took 2 bases from V and 0 from J, leaving 8 bases between them. This CDR3 is 15 amino acids long.

The CDR3, as DNA: TGTGCCAGCAGCGGAAATACTGGGGGGGGTTTAGTATGCGAGCAGTACTTC. Translated, it gives CASSGNTGGGLVCEQYF. The V gene is TRBV9, the J gene TRBJ2-7, with TRBD2 matching over 7 bases. The germline V gene encodes CDR1 SGDLS and CDR2 YYNGEE. V shed 3 bases, J shed 6 bases, and the junction held 18 bases outside the gene matches. The CDR3 covers 17 residues.

This clonotype was picked up many times. Being one base from a much bigger clone, this may be a read error. J is TRBJ1-6 and V is TRBV2; D may be TRBD1 (5 bases). The CDR3 runs 12 residues. Germline V CDR1 and CDR2: SNHLY, FYNNEI. The CDR3: CAGSRVDSPLHF. In DNA, the CDR3 is TGTGCCGGCAGCAGGGTCGATTCACCCCTCCACTTT.

This clonotype appeared many times. J is TRBJ1-5 and V is TRBV7-2, with 7 positions matching TRBD1. CDR1 is SGHTA and CDR2 is FQGNSA in the germline V gene. This CDR3 region has 14 residues. V was clipped by 5 bases and J by 6 bases; unmatched bases: 7. Here the CDR3 reads CASSPQGGFQPQHF. As DNA, the CDR3 is TGTGCCAGCAGCCCGCAGGGGGGATTTCAGCCCCAGCATTTT.

This clonotype has a handful of counts. This chain joins TRBV27 and TRBJ1-2; D perhaps matches TRBD1 (6 bases). Trimming pared 3 bases from V and 6 bases from J, leaving 14 bases between. The CDR3 extends over 14 amino acids. Germline V gene lookup returns CDR1 MNHEY and CDR2 SMNVEV (reference sequence). The CDR3 spells CASSLGRGADGYTF. The CDR3 DNA sequence: TGTGCCAGCAGTTTGGGCAGGGGTGCTGATGGCTACACCTTC.

The table lists this clonotype with many counts. The chain is built from TRBV7-2 and TRBJ2-2, with TRBD1 matching 9 bases. V lost 6 bases to trimming and J lost 8 bases; unmatched junction nucleotides: 4. This CDR3 contains 13 residues. The germline gives CDR1 SGHTA, CDR2 FQGNSA. This chain's CDR3 is CASSYRGRGELFF. DNA for the CDR3: TGTGCCAGCAGTTACAGGGGGCGGGGGGAGCTGTTTTTT.

The chain carries TRBV20-1 and TRBJ1-1, with D tentatively TRBD1 (6 bases). Germline V gene lookup returns CDR1 DFQATT and CDR2 SNEGSKA (reference sequence). The CDR3 is 14 residues long. Trimming stripped 6 bases from V and 0 bases from J, with 14 bases between. In nucleotides, the CDR3 is TGCAGTGCGCCAGCGACAGGCGTGAACACTGAAGCTTTCTTT. Protein sequence: CSAPATGVNTEAFF.

At least ten counts were recorded for this clonotype. CDR3 bases: TGTGCCAGTAGTTTCCCCCGGACAGGGGACGGGATAAACACTGAAGCTTTCTTT. As protein: CASSFPRTGDGINTEAFF. The rearrangement joins TRBV19 to TRBJ1-1, with TRBD1 matching over 9 bases. CDR3 length: 18 amino acids. Germline V gives CDR1 LNHDA, CDR2 SQIVND (reference sequence). With V trimmed by 5 bases and J by 2 bases, 15 bases remained unmatched.